Presented here are 23 T cell receptor beta chains from one specimen sequenced in a study of cytomegalovirus exposure and HLA in healthy donors. This table comes from immunoSEQ multiplex PCR, and its TCRdb copy is limited to in-frame clones, with some not included. Altogether roughly 63,000 clones are present, more than 80% being singletons, with the ten largest covering over 1%. The sequenced material came from PBMCs. The source is a woman in her late teens or twenties in good health and CMV-seronegative.

This clone occurred a few times. CDR3 sequence (DNA): TGTGCCAGCAGTCCGCCGGAGGGGAGATCGGGTGGCTACACCTTC. Translation gives CASSPPEGRSGGYTF. This chain links TRBV28 with TRBJ1-2, with TRBD1 as a possible D gene (5 bases). V was clipped by 5 bases and J by 7 bases, with 20 bases between them. Germline V lookup: CDR1 MDHEN, CDR2 SYDVKM. This CDR3 region has 15 residues.

The chain carries TRBV27 and TRBJ1-6; TRBD1 aligns across 11 bases. Germline CDR1 MNHEY, CDR2 SMNVEV (reference sequence). With V trimmed by 3 bases and J by 9 bases, 1 base remained unmatched. CDR3 length equals 14 residues. The CDR3 is CASSLDRGLSPLHF. The CDR3 coding sequence is TGTGCCAGCAGTTTGGACAGGGGGCTTTCACCCCTCCACTTT.

V gene TRBV10-1 combines with J gene TRBJ2-7; D might be TRBD1 (5 bases). Germline V CDR1 and CDR2: WNHNN, SYGVQD (reference sequence). The CDR3 totals 14 residues. V was cut by 3 bases and J by 2 bases, with 11 bases left in between. The CDR3: CASSDPDRPYEQYF. CDR3 DNA: TGCGCCAGCAGTGATCCAGACAGACCCTACGAGCAGTACTTC.

This clone was detected only once. This chain joins TRBV27 and TRBJ2-5; TRBD2 might be the D (5 bases). There are 13 residues in the CDR3. CDR1 is MNHEY, CDR2 SMNVEV, per germline (reference sequence). Trimming took off 4 bases at V and 6 bases at J, with 12 bases between the two ends. CDR3 nucleotide sequence: TGTGCCAGCAGTTCCAAACTAGTGAAGACCCAGTACTTC. As protein: CASSSKLVKTQYF.

The chain uses TRBV19 and TRBJ1-6; D unresolved. Looked up from germline, CDR1 is LNHDA and CDR2 is SQIVND (reference sequence). This CDR3 has 13 amino acids. V lost 10 bases and J lost 6, with 13 bases in between. CDR3 nucleotides: TGTGCCACCCAAGACGAGCGTAATTCACCCCTCCACTTT. Translated: CATQDERNSPLHF.

The rearrangement joins TRBV6-1 to TRBJ1-2; tentatively, D is TRBD1 (6 bases). The CDR3 contains 15 residues. CDR1 is MNHNS and CDR2 is SASEGT in the germline V gene. Trimming took off 0 bases at V and 4 bases at J, with 12 bases between the two ends. The CDR3: CASSEAHRATYGYTF. In nucleotides, the CDR3 is TGTGCCAGCAGTGAAGCGCACAGGGCGACCTATGGCTACACCTTC.

The chain links TRBV5-6 to TRBJ2-5; TRBD2 is a possible D gene (6 bases). The germline gives CDR1 SGHDT, CDR2 YYEEEE. The CDR3 totals 17 residues. Trimming cost V 3 bases and J 1 base, with 19 bases left between them. CDR3 in DNA: TGTGCCAGCAGCTACGGGTGGGGGGTTGAAGGCCAAGAGACCCAGTACTTC. It encodes CASSYGWGVEGQETQYF.

The gene calls are TRBV28 and TRBJ1-1; TRBD1 matches at 11 bases. CDR3 length: 15 amino acids. J gave up 4 bases and V 3 bases, and 4 bases lay outside the gene matches. Germline values: CDR1 MDHEN, CDR2 SYDVKM. Here the CDR3 DNA reads TGTGCCAGCAGTTTTCTAGGACAGGGGGCCACTGAAGCTTTCTTT. It is translated as CASSFLGQGATEAFF.

J is TRBJ2-1 and V is TRBV27; TRBD2 is a possible D gene (5 bases). V lost 10 bases and J 7 bases, leaving 23 bases between the germline ends. Germline loops: CDR1 MNHEY, CDR2 SMNVEV (reference sequence). The CDR3 is made up of 15 amino acids. The CDR3 nucleotides are TGTGCCACCCGAGACCCACCCCGGAGGAATAATGAGCAGTTCTTC. Its protein product is CATRDPPRRNNEQFF.

The V gene is TRBV5-8, the J gene TRBJ1-1; TRBD1 might be the D (5 bases). The CDR3 sequence is 13 residues long. Germline assignment: CDR1 SGHTS and CDR2 YDEGEE. V lost 3 bases and J 4 bases, leaving 10 bases between the germline ends. The CDR3: CASSWRGGTEAFF. DNA for the CDR3: TGTGCCAGCAGCTGGCGGGGGGGCACTGAAGCTTTCTTT.

This clone was seen a single time. This sequence joins TRBV6-1 and TRBJ1-2; D is undetermined. V gave up 4 bases and J gave up 2 bases, with 11 bases separating them. The CDR3 is made up of 14 amino acids. Germline CDR1 is MNHNS and CDR2 is SASEGT. CDR3 nucleotides: TGTGCCAGCAGTGCACAGAAGAACAACTATGGCTACACCTTC. Amino acids: CASSAQKNNYGYTF.

This clone occurred once. The V and J genes are TRBV5-1 and TRBJ1-1; the D gene is possibly TRBD1 (6 bases). The CDR3 contains 12 residues. The V and J ends lost 6 bases and 6 bases respectively, with 12 bases between them. Germline lookup yields CDR1 SGHRS and CDR2 YFSETQ. The CDR3 DNA sequence: TGCGCCAGCACCCAGGGGAGCGCTGAAGCTTTCTTT. It translates to CASTQGSAEAFF.

V and J are TRBV18 and TRBJ2-1; TRBD2 matches 10 bases. The V gene end was trimmed by 3 bases and the J gene end by 1 base; junction bases not matched to a gene: 12. Germline CDR1 reads KGHSH; CDR2 reads LQKENI. CDR3 length equals 19 residues. Written as DNA, the CDR3 is TGTGCCAGCTCACCGGTTAGACTAGCGGGTACAAGATCCTACAATGAGCAGTTCTTC. The encoded protein is CASSPVRLAGTRSYNEQFF.

This clone was recorded once. This chain connects TRBV5-1 to TRBJ2-5, with D possibly being TRBD2 (5 bases). This CDR3 comprises 13 residues. The germline gives CDR1 SGHRS, CDR2 YFSETQ. The V end was cut by 0 bases, the J end by 5 bases, with 8 bases between. As DNA, the CDR3 is TGCGCCAGCAGCTTGGGGACTCCGGAGACCCAGTACTTC. Translation: CASSLGTPETQYF.

V is TRBV5-1 and J is TRBJ2-2, with 12 bases fitting TRBD2. Germline-derived CDR1 and CDR2 are SGHRS and YFSETQ. The ends lost 1 base at V and 6 bases at J; junction bases unmatched: 4. The CDR3 runs 16 residues. This chain's CDR3 is CASSLPSGGVSGELFF. The CDR3, as DNA: TGCGCCAGCAGCTTGCCTAGCGGGGGGGTCTCCGGGGAGCTGTTTTTT.

This chain uses TRBV5-4 with TRBJ2-5; 8 positions agree with TRBD1. The CDR3 runs to 15 residues. CDR1 is SGHNT, CDR2 YYREEE, per germline (reference sequence). Trimming cost V 0 bases and J 4 bases; bases outside gene matches: 5. CDR3 sequence: CASSLAGQGGETQYF. The DNA of the CDR3 is TGTGCCAGCAGCTTGGCCGGACAGGGAGGAGAGACCCAGTACTTC.

V is TRBV6-5 and J is TRBJ1-5; the D is unclear. Between the trimmed V and J ends, which lost 6 bases and 3 bases, there was a span of 15 bases. CDR3 size: 15 residues. Germline CDR1 reads MNHEY; CDR2 reads SVGAGI. The CDR3: CASSRSIRNNQPQHF. In nucleotides, the CDR3 is TGTGCCAGCAGCCGCAGTATTCGAAACAATCAGCCCCAGCATTTT.

The chain is built from TRBV7-2 and TRBJ1-2; 7 nucleotides match TRBD1. V lost 5 bases, J lost 9 bases, and 6 bases stayed unmatched. This CDR3 is built from 12 residues. The germline gives CDR1 SGHTA, CDR2 FQGNSA. The CDR3 DNA reads as TGTGCCAGCAGCGAAGACAGGGCTAGCTACACCTTC. Protein sequence: CASSEDRASYTF.

This sequence joins TRBV4-2 and TRBJ2-3; TRBD2 is a possible D gene (8 bases). Trimming pared 4 bases from V and 2 bases from J, leaving 16 bases between. Germline V gene data show CDR1 as LGHNA and CDR2 as YNFKEQ. The CDR3 is 16 amino acids. The chain's CDR3 is CASSPGGTASTDTQYF. The CDR3 DNA sequence: TGTGCCAGCAGCCCGGGGGGGACAGCCTCCACAGATACGCAGTATTTT.

V gene TRBV6-5 combines with J gene TRBJ2-7; D possibly corresponds to TRBD2 (6 bases). CDR1 MNHEY and CDR2 SVGAGI come from the germline V gene. The CDR3 has 12 amino acids. The CDR3 DNA reads as TGTGTCGCCAGTCGGGGGACCCACGAGCAGTACTTC. Translation: CVASRGTHEQYF.

The CDR3: CASSDRARGETQYF. The CDR3 nucleotides read TGTGCCAGCAGCGATAGGGCCAGGGGTGAGACCCAGTACTTC. The chain employs TRBV11-3 and TRBJ2-5; D is perhaps TRBD1 (6 bases). Trimming cost V 5 bases and J 5 bases, with 15 bases left between them. CDR3 size: 14 residues. Germline V gene lookup returns CDR1 SGHNT and CDR2 YENEEA.

The rearrangement joins TRBV2 to TRBJ2-7; 10 bases fit TRBD2. CDR1 is SNHLY and CDR2 is FYNNEI in the germline V gene. The CDR3 is 14 amino acids. Germline trimming cut 4 bases from V and 3 bases from J; bases unmatched to any gene: 3. CDR3 amino acids: CASSASGGDYEQYF. Here the CDR3 DNA reads TGTGCCAGCAGTGCGAGCGGGGGGGACTACGAGCAGTACTTC.

This clone came up a few times. This chain joins TRBV6-6 and TRBJ1-1; unclear D gene. V gave up 6 bases and J gave up 1 base, with 9 bases separating them. The germline CDR1 and CDR2 sequences are MNHNY and SVGAGI (reference sequence). This CDR3 is built from 13 residues. CDR3 coding DNA: TGTGCCAGCAGCCAGACACCGAACACTGAAGCTTTCTTT. Translating gives CASSQTPNTEAFF.